Included here is one TCR beta chain sequence, with context. Its antigen remains undetermined. Within one base of it there is no much larger clone, and no base qualities were kept. The CDR3 starts with the cysteine, ends with the phenylalanine, and has 17 residues. Only the CDR3 portion is preserved as DNA: 51 bases, with reading frame beginning at the first base. CDR1 and CDR2, looked up from the germline V gene, are MNHNS and SASEGT. Clipping removes 7 bases from V and 8 bases from J, with 11 as the unmatched junction base count. The 39 donors, aged roughly 6 to 95 years, were systemically healthy Caucasian individuals from Russia. Each donor gave about 10 milliliters of peripheral blood, drawn into EDTA-treated Vacutainer tubes. Ficoll-Paque density-gradient centrifugation was used to isolate PBMCs, with at least 6.5 million obtained per sample. Trizol reagent was used to extract total RNA from the PBMCs, yielding at least 6 micrograms per sample. For every donor, an aliquot of PBMCs went through flow cytometry to measure the percentages of naive CD45RAhigh/CD27high T cells.

The library was made by 5' RACE. For sequencing, an Illumina HiSeq 2500 was employed. A second PCR of roughly 7 to 11 cycles was performed with a sample-barcoded 5' primer and a J-beta primer mix. A unique molecular identifier was introduced onto each TCR beta cDNA molecule by a template-switch 5' adaptor carrying 12 random nucleotides. Each sample yielded at least 2.5 million CDR3-containing paired-end reads. All of the RNA was converted into first-strand cDNA using the Mint cDNA synthesis kit, with a TRBC-specific oligonucleotide serving as the primer. After uracil-DNA glycosylase treatment, a first 18-cycle PCR used universal primers M1SS and BC2_uni_R on all cDNA. Turning to the authors' computational methods: Normalization of each sample was performed by random selection of 1 million high-quality reads, each carrying a distinct molecular identifier. Instead of being binned into consensus sequences, reads that shared molecular identifiers were thrown out. MiTCR, with a Q25 quality threshold and the strictest error-elimination algorithm, was used for CDR3 identification, clonotype clustering and error correction. A nonparametric unseen species model with Euler transformation was used to estimate a lower bound on total TCR beta diversity. TCRdb took the public reads, trimmed them with fastp at Q25, ran MiXCR for clone calling and kept in-frame beta chains. Entries are consolidated by CDR3 protein sequence, retaining the most common genes and DNA. TCRdb's processing, not the authors', yielded these V and J calls. In this sample the table shows nearly 1 million distinct CDR3 sequences, 51% of which occur a single time. The ten largest clones capture over 20% of the sample.

This sample is part of a study of blood T cells in healthy people across ages (dated by TCRdb to between 2015 and 2017). About the investigation overall: Template switching captured roughly one uniquely barcoded TCR beta cDNA molecule per two T cells in model experiments. The donors were split into four age groups: young (average about 16 years), middle-aged (roughly 42), aged (over 55) and long-lived (under 85). The study analyzed two additional independent replicas of 1 million unique cDNA reads from the same blood draw for two donors, one aged 18 to 29 and one aged 80 or older. To track age-related changes in TCR beta repertoire diversity, the study relied on deep sequencing normalized with unique cDNA molecular identifiers. To avoid experimental bias, donors of different ages were spread randomly across the sequencing lanes.

Study-wide conclusions, independent of this receptor: As age increased, observed TCR beta diversity per million T cells dropped in a roughly linear way, and a significant reduction was already evident by age 40. The CMV infection status of donors was not known, potentially confounding age-related changes in expanded clonotypes. The long-lived group showed more naive CD4+ T cells, fewer expanded clones and increased TCR diversity than the aged group, suggesting age selection. Because profiling used bulk unsorted PBMCs, naive and antigen-experienced compartments could not be compared conclusively. Estimates of total diversity based on one million sequenced T cells were regarded as lower bounds and as underestimates. Observed TCR beta diversity correlated strongly with the percentage of naive T cells measured by flow cytometry.

Sequencing used blood. The receptor was isolated from a woman aged 60 to 75 in good health. The V and J genes are TRBV6-1 and TRBJ2-1, with 16 bases matching TRBD2. The DNA sequence is as follows: TGTGCCAGCAATGTGGGACTAGCGGGAGGGCGAGGATATGAGCAGTTCTTC. It translates as CASNVGLAGGRGYEQFF.